A single sample gave rise to the 2 T cell receptor beta chains below, sequenced in a study of blood T cell repertoires in COVID-19. Profiling relied on immunoSEQ multiplex PCR, and the TCRdb table lists in-frame clones only, not all of them. The sample yields roughly 63,000 clones, about 74% seen once. Sample: peripheral blood. Every receptor here comes from a woman of 80 years or more with acute or convalescent COVID-19.

This sequence joins TRBV19 and TRBJ1-1, with D perhaps TRBD1 (5 bases). The CDR3 contains 16 residues. Germline V gene data show CDR1 as LNHDA and CDR2 as SQIVND (reference sequence). Trimming stripped 7 bases from V and 0 bases from J, with 18 bases between. CDR3 loop: CASIPNRRQMNTEAFF. DNA for the CDR3: TGTGCCAGTATCCCCAACCGGCGACAGATGAACACTGAAGCTTTCTTT. Supplemented by reference TRBV19 and TRBJ1-1, the full variable domain reads DGGITQSPKYLFRKEGQNVTLSCEQNLNHDAMYWYRQDPGQGLRLIYYSQIVNDFQKGDIAEGYSVSREKKESFPLTVTSAQKNPTAFYLCASIPNRRQMNTEAFFGQGTRLTVV.

The rearrangement uses TRBV28 and TRBJ2-7; 8 bases are shared with TRBD2. CDR3 length: 16 amino acids. The V gene end was trimmed by 6 bases and the J gene end by 7 bases; junction bases not matched to a gene: 17. Germline V gives CDR1 MDHEN, CDR2 SYDVKM. In DNA form, the CDR3 reads TGTGCCAGCAGCTTTATAGGCCTAGCGGGTAAGGAAGAGCAGTACTTC. The encoded protein is CASSFIGLAGKEEQYF.